The rows below give T cell receptor beta chains drawn from one sample of a study of blood T cell repertoires in COVID-19. The repertoire was sequenced with immunoSEQ multiplex PCR; TCRdb's copy has only in-frame clones and lacks some. The sample shows over 200,000 clones, around 87% of them seen only once. Material for sequencing was peripheral blood. Receptor source: a woman aged 45-60 years with acute or convalescent COVID-19. CDR3s include the opening cysteine and the closing phenylalanine or tryptophan. D genes are given only for firm matches. Not all rows give a size; the values are once, few, many and, for expanded clones, a class.

TRBV28	TRBD1	NA	TRBJ1-6	CASSLPRTGILVDNSPLHF	TGTGCCAGCAGTTTACCCCGGACAGGGATTCTGGTGGATAATTCACCCCTCCACTTT
TRBV6-6	NA	NA	TRBJ2-7	CASNLSGAGYSYEQYF	TGTGCCAGCAACCTCTCCGGGGCGGGGTACTCCTACGAGCAGTACTTC
TRBV5-1	NA	NA	TRBJ2-6	CASRDRFSGANVLTF	TGCGCCAGCCGTGATAGATTCTCTGGGGCCAACGTCCTGACTTTC
TRBV15	NA	NA	TRBJ2-5	CATSRQSQETQYF	TGTGCCACCAGCAGACAGTCTCAAGAGACCCAGTACTTC
TRBV20-1	NA	NA	TRBJ2-7	CSATRGEQYF	TGCAGTGCGACCCGGGGGGAGCAGTACTTC
TRBV19	NA	NA	TRBJ2-4	CASSTPGKNIQYF	TGTGCCAGTAGTACTCCAGGGAAAAACATTCAGTACTTC
TRBV6-5	TRBD2	NA	TRBJ2-7	CASSMRTSGVYEQYF	TGTGCCAGCAGTATGAGGACTAGCGGGGTCTACGAGCAGTACTTC
TRBV19	NA	NA	TRBJ1-6	CASSINWGGSPLHF	TGTGCCAGTAGTATCAATTGGGGAGGTTCACCCCTCCACTTT
TRBV10-3	TRBD1	NA	TRBJ1-2	CAISWTGRDGYTF	TGTGCCATCAGCTGGACAGGGCGAGATGGCTACACCTTC
TRBV7-7	TRBD1	once	TRBJ1-4	CASSATGDANEKLFF	TGTGCTAGCAGCGCAACAGGGGATGCTAATGAAAAACTGTTTTTT
TRBV19	NA	NA	TRBJ1-2	CASSSSTGGKSYGYTF	TGTGCCAGTAGTTCCTCTACAGGAGGGAAAAGTTATGGCTACACCTTC
TRBV27	NA	NA	TRBJ1-2	CASRLNGAGRSYTF	TGTGCCAGCAGACTTAATGGGGCAGGGCGAAGCTACACCTTC
TRBV19	NA	few	TRBJ1-5	CASTNPYNGQPQHF	TGTGCCAGTACCAACCCTTATAACGGTCAGCCCCAGCATTTT
TRBV19	TRBD1	few	TRBJ1-5	CASSATGNGVGNQPQHF	TGTGCCAGTAGTGCGACAGGGAATGGAGTGGGCAATCAGCCCCAGCATTTT
TRBV28	NA	NA	TRBJ2-7	CASSTRQDLSYEQYF	TGTGCCAGCAGTACTCGACAGGATCTTTCCTACGAGCAGTACTTC
TRBV29-1	TRBD2	NA	TRBJ2-7	CSVELLTSGSRSEQYF	TGCAGCGTGGAGCTCTTGACTAGCGGGAGTAGGAGTGAGCAGTACTTC
TRBV27	TRBD2	NA	TRBJ2-2	CASSSDEVAGTGELFF	TGTGCCAGCAGTTCGGACGAAGTAGCGGGAACCGGGGAGCTGTTTTTT
TRBV19	NA	NA	TRBJ2-7	CATGNDRGTYEQYF	TGTGCCACCGGTAATGATAGGGGGACCTACGAGCAGTACTTC
TRBV7-2	NA	once	TRBJ1-3	CASSLGRSGNTIYF	TGTGCCAGCAGCTTAGGCAGGTCTGGAAACACCATATATTTT
TRBV19	NA	NA	TRBJ1-1	CASSIMGLGNTEAFF	TGTGCCAGTAGTATTATGGGGCTGGGGAACACTGAAGCTTTCTTT
TRBV7-8	TRBD1	NA	TRBJ1-4	CASTDRANEKLFF	TGTGCCAGCACTGACAGGGCTAATGAAAAACTGTTTTTT
TRBV29-1	TRBD1	NA	TRBJ1-1	CSVGPGQAIMNTEAFF	TGCAGCGTTGGACCGGGACAGGCGATCATGAACACTGAAGCTTTCTTT
TRBV15	TRBD1	NA	TRBJ2-5	CATSSPGGWETQYF	TGTGCCACCAGCAGCCCAGGGGGCTGGGAGACCCAGTACTTC
TRBV5-4	TRBD1	NA	TRBJ2-7	CASSLRTGQRYYEQYF	TGTGCCAGCAGTTTGCGTACGGGACAGCGGTACTACGAGCAGTACTTC
TRBV6-4	TRBD1	once	TRBJ1-4	CASSESAGGDEKLFF	TGTGCCAGCAGTGAATCGGCAGGGGGCGATGAAAAACTGTTTTTT
TRBV15	TRBD2	NA	TRBJ2-7	CATSRRYGTSGGASYEQYF	TGTGCCACCAGCAGAAGATACGGGACTAGCGGGGGCGCCTCCTACGAGCAGTACTTC
TRBV24-1	NA	NA	TRBJ1-1	CAPNRWQYTEAFF	TGTGCCCCCAACCGATGGCAGTACACTGAAGCTTTCTTT
TRBV12-3/TRBV12-4	NA	NA	TRBJ2-7	CASSLAQNYEQYF	TGTGCCAGCAGTTTAGCCCAGAACTACGAGCAGTACTTC
TRBV19	TRBD2	NA	TRBJ2-3	CASSKRTSGRGTDTQYF	TGTGCCAGTAGTAAAAGAACTAGCGGGAGAGGGACAGATACGCAGTATTTT
TRBV10-3	TRBD2	NA	TRBJ2-5	CAISEQREGETQYF	TGTGCCATCAGTGAACAGCGGGAGGGAGAGACCCAGTACTTC
TRBV20-1	NA	once	TRBJ2-1	CSASWGDRSNEQFF	TGCAGTGCTAGTTGGGGGGACCGCTCCAATGAGCAGTTCTTC
TRBV5-1	TRBD1	once	TRBJ1-1	CASSLAMAGGSGTEAFF	TGCGCCAGCAGCTTGGCCATGGCAGGGGGCAGCGGCACTGAAGCTTTCTTT
TRBV29-1	TRBD1	NA	TRBJ1-1	CSVHGQGAPGTEAFF	TGCAGCGTCCACGGACAGGGGGCGCCGGGCACTGAAGCTTTCTTT
TRBV15	TRBD2	NA	TRBJ2-3	CATSTSLAGDTDTQYF	TGTGCCACCAGCACCTCTCTAGCGGGAGACACAGATACGCAGTATTTT
TRBV18	TRBD1	NA	TRBJ1-2	CASSPTDRDGYTF	TGTGCCAGCTCACCAACCGACAGGGACGGCTACACCTTC
TRBV6-4	TRBD2	few	TRBJ2-5	CASSDSSRERGTQYF	TGTGCCAGCAGTGACTCGAGTCGGGAGCGGGGGACCCAGTACTTC
TRBV6-6	NA	NA	TRBJ2-3	CASSTGDTQYF	TGTGCCAGCAGTACCGGAGATACGCAGTATTTT
TRBV29-1	NA	few	TRBJ1-2	CSDSGLNYGYTF	TGCAGCGACTCGGGACTGAACTATGGCTACACCTTC
TRBV28	NA	NA	TRBJ2-1	CASSPQGPARRQFF	TGTGCCAGCAGTCCCCAGGGGCCCGCCCGGCGGCAGTTCTTC
TRBV3-1/TRBV3-2	NA	once	TRBJ2-5	CASSQGGLQETQYF	TGTGCCAGCAGCCAAGGAGGGCTCCAAGAGACCCAGTACTTC
TRBV7-9	NA	few	TRBJ2-2	CASSLVVRTVNTGELFF	TGTGCCAGCAGCTTAGTTGTCCGGACTGTAAACACCGGGGAGCTGTTTTTT
TRBV27	NA	NA	TRBJ1-2	CASSLRTQPLLYGYTF	TGTGCCAGCAGCCTAAGGACTCAACCACTCCTCTATGGCTACACCTTC
TRBV28	TRBD1	NA	TRBJ1-2	CASETGETYGYTF	TGTGCCAGCGAGACAGGGGAGACCTATGGCTACACCTTC
TRBV5-1	TRBD2	NA	TRBJ2-7	CASRTSGGAYEQYF	TGCGCCAGCAGAACTAGCGGGGGGGCCTACGAGCAGTACTTC
TRBV3-1/TRBV3-2	NA	NA	TRBJ1-1	CASSSRQDTEAFF	TGTGCCAGCAGCAGTAGACAGGACACTGAAGCTTTCTTT
TRBV27	NA	NA	TRBJ1-6	CASSGWAYNSPLHF	TGTGCCAGCAGTGGATGGGCTTATAATTCACCCCTCCACTTT
TRBV7-6	TRBD1	NA	TRBJ1-1	CASSRPPGGMNTEAFF	TGTGCCAGCAGCCGCCCGCCAGGGGGAATGAACACTGAAGCTTTCTTT
TRBV28	TRBD1	NA	TRBJ1-6	CASISGQGYSPLHF	TGTGCCAGCATTTCGGGACAGGGTTATTCACCCCTCCACTTT
TRBV19	TRBD2	NA	TRBJ2-6	CARGAGTIWANVLTF	TGTGCCAGGGGAGCGGGAACTATCTGGGCCAACGTCCTGACTTTC
TRBV6-6	TRBD2	NA	TRBJ2-5	CASRTSGSGEETQYF	TGTGCCAGCAGGACTAGCGGGAGTGGGGAAGAGACCCAGTACTTC
TRBV5-1	NA	few	TRBJ1-6	CASSLGAGSPLHF	TGCGCCAGCAGCTTGGGGGCTGGTTCACCCCTCCACTTT
TRBV18	TRBD1	NA	TRBJ1-2	CASSPTGTGVSGYTF	TGTGCCAGCTCACCAACCGGGACAGGGGTTAGTGGCTACACCTTC
TRBV5-4	NA	NA	TRBJ1-2	CASSKDSGAGRVGYTF	TGTGCCAGCAGCAAAGACAGTGGAGCAGGAAGGGTAGGCTACACCTTC